This T cell receptor (beta chain) was retrieved from a study of blood T cell repertoires in COVID-19. Study-wide context: Sites in the United States, Italy and Spain provided acute and convalescent COVID-19 samples. T cells, B-cell-depleted T cells, or PBMCs provided the cDNA or gDNA that served as material.

As processed by the authors: Amplification with reference gene primers provided the estimates of nucleated cell counts. The table came from immunoSEQ multiplex PCR; TCRdb's copy has only in-frame clones and leaves some out. V, J and clone size derive from that table, while D and trimming were established from the DNA sequence. The table shows 200,000 or so clones, with almost 90% occurring only once. From germline, CDR1 is SGHTA and CDR2 FQGNSA. V was clipped by 5 bases and J by 5 bases, with 12 bases between them. This CDR3 is built from 13 residues. This chain links TRBV7-2 with TRBJ1-2, with D perhaps matching TRBD1 (5 bases). The sequencing sample was made of peripheral blood. The sequence derives from a woman aged 60-75 years with acute or convalescent COVID-19. The CDR3 coding sequence is TGTGCCAGCAGCCCCGACAGTCGGTATGGCTACACCTTC. Translated: CASSPDSRYGYTF.